The clone carrying this T cell receptor (beta chain) is a singleton in its sample. The CDR3 loop spans 14 amino acids. Germline assignment: CDR1 MDHEN and CDR2 SYDVKM. V was shortened by 7 bases and J by 7 bases, with 19 bases between the two germline ends. Per the original methods: How many nucleated cells were present was estimated from reference gene primer amplification. Profiled with immunoSEQ multiplex PCR; TCRdb holds only in-frame clones, not every one. Clone size and the V and J calls come from that table; the DNA yielded D and trimming. In the table there are roughly 80,000 clones, about three quarters of which are singletons. The data originate from a study of blood T cell repertoires in COVID-19. Background on the study: The samples span acute and convalescent COVID-19 from the United States, Italy and Spain.

The chain uses TRBV28 and TRBJ1-2; D perhaps matches TRBD1 (6 bases). This sequence was found in a human donor in a cohort sampled during active COVID-19. The sequenced sample was peripheral blood. The CDR3 reads CASTLIQGHGGYTF. The CDR3 DNA follows: TGTGCCAGCACCCTCATACAGGGTCACGGTGGCTACACCTTC.